A single sample is the source of the 14 T cell receptor beta chains below, sequenced in a study of T cell repertoires in cytomegalovirus infection. One entry per CDR3 protein results from TCRdb running MiXCR on the reads. The top ten hold around 2.6% of the sample, which has around 740,000 distinct CDR3 sequences, approximately 40% seen once. Sequenced: PBMCs. Every receptor here comes from a human donor in good health (CMV status not recorded). Some clones in this sample may be carry-over from other donors' samples.

Concerning this clonotype: The conserved final phenylalanine or tryptophan is absent from the CDR3, which likely points to a read error. The chain combines TRBV7-6 with TRBJ1-2; D is ambiguous. Germline CDR1 and CDR2: SGHVS and FNYEAQ. The CDR3 contains 15 residues. Trimming removed 1 base from V and 1 base from J, with 10 bases in between. The CDR3 DNA reads as TGTGCCAGCAGCTTAGTGCCAGGAGATAACTATGGCTACACCTTA. Protein sequence: CASSLVPGDNYGYTL.

This clonotype was counted many times. This rearrangement joins TRBV7-2 to TRBJ2-5, with TRBD1 identical over 8 bases. The CDR3 consists of 15 residues. The V gene end was trimmed by 3 bases and the J gene end by 2 bases; junction bases not matched to a gene: 5. Germline V lookup: CDR1 SGHTA, CDR2 FQGNSA. The DNA of the CDR3 is TGTGCCAGCAGCTTTGGAGGGACAGGACAAGAGACCCAGTACTTC. Its translation is CASSFGGTGQETQYF.

This chain links TRBV7-2 with TRBJ2-7; 8 bases match TRBD1. The V gene's germline CDR1 is SGHTA and CDR2 FQGNSA. The length of the CDR3 is 14 residues. Trimming at V came to 5 bases and at J to 2 bases, leaving 5 bases not matched to a gene. This CDR3 reads CASSVTGGPYEQYF. Here the CDR3 DNA reads TGTGCCAGCAGCGTTACAGGGGGACCCTACGAGCAGTACTTC.

This chain joins TRBV7-8 and TRBJ1-5; TRBD1 aligns across 8 bases. V trimming: 5 bases; J trimming: 5 bases; junction bases outside the gene matches: 8. This CDR3 has 15 amino acids. Germline CDR1 SGHVS, CDR2 FQNEAQ. The CDR3 coding sequence is TGTGCCAGCAGCACCGGACAGGGAGGGGATCAGCCCCAGCATTTT. This encodes CASSTGQGGDQPQHF.

CDR3 coding DNA: TGTGCCAGCAGTTTCCCGGGGGGCGGTGGCTACAATGAGCAGTTCTTC. Residues: CASSFPGGGGYNEQFF. The chain couples TRBV7-6 to TRBJ2-1; D may be TRBD2 (7 bases). Germline V lookup: CDR1 SGHVS, CDR2 FNYEAQ. V lost 6 bases and J lost 3, with 18 bases in between. This CDR3 is 16 amino acids long.

The chain employs TRBV7-2 and TRBJ1-4, with D uncertain. CDR3 length: 18 residues. Germline-derived CDR1 and CDR2 are SGHTA and FQGNSA. V lost 1 base and J lost 0, with 15 bases in between. CDR3 nucleotide sequence: TGTGCCAGCAGCTTAGAACACTTAAGTCCCGCAACTAATGAAAAACTGTTTTTT. Translating it yields CASSLEHLSPATNEKLFF.

The chain joins TRBV10-3 to TRBJ1-5, with D maybe TRBD1 (6 bases). The V end was cut by 8 bases, the J end by 5 bases, with 16 bases between. Germline CDR1 and CDR2: ENHRY and SYGVKD. This CDR3 contains 14 residues. CDR3 residues: CAIGAQGSDQPQHF. The CDR3 DNA follows: TGTGCCATCGGTGCACAGGGATCGGATCAGCCCCAGCATTTT.

This clonotype showed up just a few times. The V and J genes are TRBV12-5 and TRBJ1-1; D gene uncertain. V was cut by 6 bases and J by 5 bases, with 7 bases left in between. CDR1 LGHNT and CDR2 FRNRAP come from the germline V gene. The CDR3 covers 11 residues. The CDR3 spells CASGAGTEAFF. CDR3 nucleotide sequence: TGTGCTAGTGGAGCGGGAACTGAAGCTTTCTTT.

This clonotype was seen a few times. The chain employs TRBV7-9 and TRBJ1-1; D is undetermined. The germline CDR1 and CDR2 sequences are SEHNR and FQNEAQ (reference sequence). Trimming took off 10 bases at V and 3 bases at J, with 15 bases between the two ends. CDR3 length: 13 amino acids. CDR3 loop: CATVLLVDTEAFF. In nucleotides, the CDR3 is TGTGCCACCGTGCTGTTGGTCGACACTGAAGCTTTCTTT.

This clonotype appeared a few times. The V and J genes are TRBV19 and TRBJ1-5; TRBD1 might be the D (6 bases). V was shortened by 10 bases and J by 7 bases, with 20 bases between the two germline ends. The CDR3 has 14 amino acids. Looked up from germline, CDR1 is LNHDA and CDR2 is SQIVND (reference sequence). CDR3 DNA sequence: TGTGCCACAACTATTCAGGACAGCTTGCAGCCCCAGCATTTT. As protein: CATTIQDSLQPQHF.

The V call is TRBV7-9, the J call TRBJ1-1, with D possibly being TRBD1 (5 bases). The V gene lost 5 bases and the J gene lost 4 bases, with 17 bases spanning the gap. This CDR3 contains 15 residues. CDR1 is SEHNR and CDR2 is FQNEAQ in the germline V gene (reference sequence). In nucleotides, the CDR3 is TGTGCCAGCAGCGGCCCGGGCGGGAGGGGCACTGAAGCTTTCTTT. Translation: CASSGPGGRGTEAFF.

The chain combines TRBV18 with TRBJ1-1; D may be TRBD1 (5 bases). The ends were cut back, 2 bases at V and 0 bases at J, with 10 bases in the middle. Germline V lookup: CDR1 KGHSH, CDR2 LQKENI. The CDR3 sequence is 15 residues long. The CDR3 sequence: CASSPYGTVNTEAFF. The DNA for the CDR3 is TGTGCCAGCTCACCATACGGGACGGTGAACACTGAAGCTTTCTTT.

This clonotype was found many times. This chain links TRBV4-1 with TRBJ1-2, with D perhaps matching TRBD1 (5 bases). In germline, CDR1 is MGHRA, CDR2 YSYEKL. Trimming removed 0 bases from V and 8 bases from J, with 31 bases in between. The CDR3 length is 20 residues. The CDR3 DNA reads as TGCGCCAGCAGCCAAGAAAAGATGATGGGGGTGAGGGCCTCATCTAGGGGCTACACCTTC. It yields the protein CASSQEKMMGVRASSRGYTF.

The rearrangement uses TRBV4-2 and TRBJ2-5; D remains ambiguous. Germline CDR1 reads LGHNA; CDR2 reads YNFKEQ. The length of the CDR3 is 14 residues. V was trimmed by 4 bases and J by 4 bases, leaving 13 bases between them. CDR3 sequence (DNA): TGTGCCAGCAGCCCGTTCCAGACCCGAGAGACCCAGTACTTC. Translating gives CASSPFQTRETQYF.